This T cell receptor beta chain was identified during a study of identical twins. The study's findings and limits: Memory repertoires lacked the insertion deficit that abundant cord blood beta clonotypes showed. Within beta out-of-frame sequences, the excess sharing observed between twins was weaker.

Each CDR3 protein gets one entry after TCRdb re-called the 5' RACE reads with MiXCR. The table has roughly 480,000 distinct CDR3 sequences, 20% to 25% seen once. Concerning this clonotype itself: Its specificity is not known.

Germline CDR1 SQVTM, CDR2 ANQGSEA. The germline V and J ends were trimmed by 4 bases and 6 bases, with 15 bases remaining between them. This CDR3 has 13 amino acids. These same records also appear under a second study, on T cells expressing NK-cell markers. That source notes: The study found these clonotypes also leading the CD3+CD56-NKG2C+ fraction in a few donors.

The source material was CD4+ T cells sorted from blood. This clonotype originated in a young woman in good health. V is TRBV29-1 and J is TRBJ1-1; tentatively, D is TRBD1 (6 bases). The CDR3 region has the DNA TGCAGCGTTGGCGGCAGGGGATTCCCTGAAGCTTTCTTT. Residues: CSVGGRGFPEAFF.